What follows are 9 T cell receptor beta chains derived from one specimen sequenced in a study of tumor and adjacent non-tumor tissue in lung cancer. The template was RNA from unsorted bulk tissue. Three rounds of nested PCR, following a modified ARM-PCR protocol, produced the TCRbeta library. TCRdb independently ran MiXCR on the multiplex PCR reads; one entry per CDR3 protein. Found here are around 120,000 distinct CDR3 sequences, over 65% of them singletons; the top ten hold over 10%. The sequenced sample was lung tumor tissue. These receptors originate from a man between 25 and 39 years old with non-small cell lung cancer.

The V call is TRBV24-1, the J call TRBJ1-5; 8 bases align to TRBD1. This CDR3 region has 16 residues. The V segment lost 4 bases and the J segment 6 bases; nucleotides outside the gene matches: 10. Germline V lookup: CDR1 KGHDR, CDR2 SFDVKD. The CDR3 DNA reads TGTGCCACCAGTGAAGGAGGCAGGGGGCAGGGTCAGCCCCAGCATTTT. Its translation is CATSEGGRGQGQPQHF.

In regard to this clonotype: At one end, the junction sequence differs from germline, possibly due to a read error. The DNA of the CDR3 is TGTGACAGCAGTTACCGAAGGGGTGGCTCCTACGAGCAGTGCTTC. Residues: CDSSYRRGGSYEQCF. The chain employs TRBV6-5 and TRBJ2-7; a possible D gene is TRBD1 (5 bases). CDR1 is MNHEY, CDR2 SVGAGI, per germline. The CDR3 length is 15 residues.

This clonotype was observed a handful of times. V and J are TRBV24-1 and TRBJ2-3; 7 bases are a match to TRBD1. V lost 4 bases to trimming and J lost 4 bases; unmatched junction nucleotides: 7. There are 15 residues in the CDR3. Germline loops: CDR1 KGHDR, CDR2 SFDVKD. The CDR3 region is CATSDPSDRADTQYF. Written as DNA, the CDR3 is TGTGCCACCAGTGACCCATCCGACAGGGCAGATACGCAGTATTTT.

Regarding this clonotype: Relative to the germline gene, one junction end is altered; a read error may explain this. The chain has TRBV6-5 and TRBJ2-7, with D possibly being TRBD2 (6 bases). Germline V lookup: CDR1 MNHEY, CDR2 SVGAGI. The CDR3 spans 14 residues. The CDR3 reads CASNYGGLTYEQYF. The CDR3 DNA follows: TGTGCCAGCAATTACGGGGGATTAACCTACGAGCAGTATTTC.

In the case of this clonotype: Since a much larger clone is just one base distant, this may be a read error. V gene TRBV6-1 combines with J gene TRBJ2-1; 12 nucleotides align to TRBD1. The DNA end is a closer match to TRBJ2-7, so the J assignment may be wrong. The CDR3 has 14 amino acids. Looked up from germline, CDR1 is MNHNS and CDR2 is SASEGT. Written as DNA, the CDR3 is TGTGCCAGCAGTGACAGGGACAGGGGGCGAGAGCAGTACTTC. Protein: CASSDRDRGREQYF.

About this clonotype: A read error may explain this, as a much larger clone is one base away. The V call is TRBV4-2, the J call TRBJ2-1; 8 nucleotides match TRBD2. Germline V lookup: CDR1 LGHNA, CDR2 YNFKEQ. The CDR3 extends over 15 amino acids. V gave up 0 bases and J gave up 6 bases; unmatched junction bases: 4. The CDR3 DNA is TGTGCCAGCAGCCAAGACGGGGGGGGTTCCAATGAGCAGTTCTTC. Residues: CASSQDGGGSNEQFF.

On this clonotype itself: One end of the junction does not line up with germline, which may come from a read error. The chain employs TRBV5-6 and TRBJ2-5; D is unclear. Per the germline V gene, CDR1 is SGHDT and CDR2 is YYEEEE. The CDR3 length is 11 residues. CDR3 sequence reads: CVSSLLETKYF. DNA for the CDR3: TGTGTCAGCAGCTTGTTAGAGACCAAGTACTTC.

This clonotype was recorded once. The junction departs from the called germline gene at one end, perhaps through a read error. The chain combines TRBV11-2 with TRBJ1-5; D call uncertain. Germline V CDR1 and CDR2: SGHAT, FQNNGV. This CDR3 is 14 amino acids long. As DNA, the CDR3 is TGTGCCAGCAGTTTATCTGGTGACAATCAGCCCAAGCATTTT. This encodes CASSLSGDNQPKHF.

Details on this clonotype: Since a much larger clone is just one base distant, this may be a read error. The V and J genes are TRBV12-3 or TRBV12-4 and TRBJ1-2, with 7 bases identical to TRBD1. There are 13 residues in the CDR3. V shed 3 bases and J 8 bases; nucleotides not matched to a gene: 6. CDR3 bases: TGTGCCAGCAGTTTCTCCAGGGGGAACGGCTACACCTTC. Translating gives CASSFSRGNGYTF.